This T cell receptor beta chain was sequenced for a study of blood T cell repertoires in COVID-19. On the study more broadly: Material from acute and convalescent COVID-19 was sourced from the United States, Italy and Spain. Sample material is recorded as cDNA or gDNA derived from T cells, B-cell-depleted T cells, or PBMCs.

Germline V gives CDR1 KGHSH, CDR2 LQKENI. There are 13 residues in the CDR3. Deletions cut 3 bases from V and 1 base from J, with 6 bases between. Method: immunoSEQ multiplex PCR; TCRdb's copy keeps in-frame clones and lacks some. The sample has some 93,000 clones, roughly 90% seen once. The sequenced sample was peripheral blood. The chain joins TRBV18 to TRBJ1-1; tentative D call: TRBD1 (5 bases). The receptor was derived from a woman older than 75 with acute or convalescent COVID-19. CDR3 loop: CASSPQGNTEAFF. The DNA for the CDR3 is TGTGCCAGCTCACCCCAGGGGAACACTGAAGCTTTCTTT.